This TCR beta chain was sequenced for a study of control samples from healthy donors and cancer patients. This clone was observed a few times. TCRdb's table, derived via immunoSEQ multiplex PCR, lists solely in-frame clones and lacks some. The sample holds roughly 130,000 clones, 90% seen once. Germline CDR1 is GTSNPN and CDR2 is SVGIG (reference sequence). V lost 1 base and J lost 4, with 13 bases in between. The length of the CDR3 is 14 residues. This clonotype originated in a man between 18 and 29 years old in good health. The gene calls are TRBV30 and TRBJ1-1, with D uncertain. Sequenced input: blood. For the CDR3, the DNA is TGTGCCTGGAGTGCCCGAGGCTGGGCCACTGAAGCTTTCTTT. This gives the protein CAWSARGWATEAFF.